This T cell receptor beta chain was profiled in a study of OX40 agonist ivuxolimab in advanced cancers. Findings and limits, study-wide: At 0.1 to 3.0 mg/kg, clonal expansion of CD4+ and CD8+ blood T cells had occurred by week 6.

J lost 8 bases, V lost 2 bases, and 7 bases had no gene match. The germline V gene has CDR1 MNHNY and CDR2 SVGAGI (reference sequence). CDR3 length: 16 amino acids. Generated by immunoSEQ multiplex PCR, the TCRdb table keeps only in-frame clones and is missing some. The sample consists of about 19,000 clones, around 67% of them appearing once. This clone appeared a few times. Its antigen is undetermined. The specimen comprised CD4+ or CD8+ T cells sorted from blood, sampled in a trial of the OX40 agonist ivuxolimab. This sequence originates from an adult with an advanced solid tumor such as melanoma, head and neck, liver or kidney cancer. The chain links TRBV6-6 to TRBJ2-1, with 12 nucleotides matching TRBD1. CDR3 in amino acids: CASSYGSGTGGDEQFF. The CDR3 DNA follows: TGTGCCAGCAGTTACGGTTCCGGGACAGGGGGCGATGAGCAGTTCTTC.